This T cell receptor beta chain came from a study of monozygotic twins with inflammatory bowel disease. TCRalpha and TCRbeta cDNA underwent two nested PCRs of around 15 and 9 cycles. Reprocessing the 5' RACE reads, TCRdb reports a single entry for every CDR3 protein and omits DNA. This sample carries roughly 150,000 distinct CDR3 sequences, with 2% to 3% going to the ten biggest clones. The germline CDR1 and CDR2 sequences are MGHRA and YSYEKL. CDR3 length: 16 residues. This sequence originates from a human donor with ulcerative colitis or Crohn's disease, or a healthy co-twin of an affected twin (not recorded which). V usage is TRBV4-1 and J usage is TRBJ1-5; the TRBD1 assignment by TCRdb is unverifiable without DNA. The material sequenced was blood. The chain's CDR3 is CASSLAGTGVHQPQHF.